Listed here are 4 T cell receptor beta chains from one sample, sequenced in a study of human CD4 T cells and Enterobacteriaceae. The memory gate held CD4+ cells that were not CD45RA+CCR7+CD95- naive cells, over 95% pure. Measured with immunoSEQ multiplex PCR; TCRdb has only the in-frame clones, and not every one. The repertoire consists of under 35,000 clones, with just under 85% occurring once and the leading ten covering around 1.7%. Input material: memory CD4+ T cells from blood. The source is a human donor in good health.

The chain employs TRBV9 and TRBJ2-1; D is unclear. With 0 bases removed from V and 5 bases from J, the gap between germline ends came to 6 bases. Looked up from germline, CDR1 is SGDLS and CDR2 is YYNGEE. The CDR3 contains 13 residues. CDR3 in amino acids: CASSVGANNEQFF. The CDR3 DNA reads TGTGCCAGCAGCGTAGGGGCAAACAATGAGCAGTTCTTC.

This chain connects TRBV18 to TRBJ2-6, with D perhaps TRBD1 (6 bases). The CDR3 is 16 amino acids. CDR1 KGHSH and CDR2 LQKENI come from the germline V gene. V was trimmed by 3 bases and J by 4 bases, leaving 13 bases between them. CDR3 protein: CASSPVTGTGANVLTF. In DNA form, the CDR3 reads TGTGCCAGCTCACCGGTAACAGGGACCGGGGCCAACGTCCTGACTTTC.

This clone appeared a single time. V and J are TRBV15 and TRBJ2-7; possibly TRBD1 for D (6 bases). V dropped 3 bases and J dropped 5 bases, with 14 bases sitting between them. Germline loops: CDR1 LNHNV, CDR2 YYDKDF (reference sequence). The CDR3 has 14 residues. The CDR3 is CATSRDLTGNEQYF. DNA for the CDR3: TGTGCCACCAGCAGGGACTTGACAGGTAACGAGCAGTACTTC.

This chain uses TRBV27 with TRBJ2-3; D not resolved. Germline CDR1 reads MNHEY; CDR2 reads SMNVEV (reference sequence). The CDR3 is made up of 11 amino acids. Trimming shortened V by 3 bases and J by 8 bases, and 6 bases separated the two germline ends. The CDR3 nucleotides are TGTGCCAGCAGTTTGGGGATTACGCAGTATTTT. Translation gives CASSLGITQYF.